The next 29 T cell receptor beta chains were all read from a single sample in a study of response to subunit inactivated influenza vaccine. A single record per CDR3 protein comes from TCRdb applying MiXCR to the RT-PCR reads. The data contain about 650,000 distinct CDR3 sequences, 15% to 17% of them singletons. This sample comprised PBMCs from blood, obtained less than 13 days after vaccination. The receptors come from a man aged 45-65 years who received an inactivated influenza vaccine.

This clonotype was seen a handful of times. This CDR3 is CASSSGLDNEQFF. As DNA, the CDR3 is TGTGCCAGCAGCTCGGGACTTGACAATGAGCAGTTCTTC. V is TRBV7-2 and J is TRBJ2-1; tentatively, D is TRBD2 (6 bases). This CDR3 spans 13 amino acids. Trimming shortened V by 4 bases and J by 5 bases, and 9 bases separated the two germline ends. The germline CDR1 and CDR2 sequences are SGHTA and FQGNSA.

This clonotype was found a few times. V is TRBV5-1 and J is TRBJ1-1, with 12 bases identical to TRBD1. Trimming cost V 4 bases and J 3 bases; bases outside gene matches: 7. The CDR3 is 16 amino acids. CDR1 SGHRS and CDR2 YFSETQ come from the germline V gene. CDR3 DNA sequence: TGCGCCAGCAGCAGGGGACAGGGGGCGCGGGACACTGAAGCTTTCTTT. The encoded protein is CASSRGQGARDTEAFF.

This clonotype was counted at least ten times. V gene TRBV20-1 combines with J gene TRBJ2-7, with 12 bases matching TRBD2. This CDR3 has 15 amino acids. Per germline, CDR1 DFQATT and CDR2 SNEGSKA (reference sequence). The ends lost 1 base at V and 4 bases at J; junction bases unmatched: 5. The DNA for the CDR3 is TGCAGTGCTAGAGTCCCGACTAGCGGGAGATACGAGCAGTACTTC. This translates into CSARVPTSGRYEQYF.

This clonotype was detected a few times. CDR3 bases: TGTGCCAGCAGTTTTGAGGGCAAGCAGTTCTTC. Translated, it gives CASSFEGKQFF. The chain is built from TRBV28 and TRBJ2-1; perhaps TRBD2 as D (5 bases). V was cut by 3 bases and J by 11 bases, with 8 bases left in between. The CDR3 is 11 residues long. Germline V gives CDR1 MDHEN, CDR2 SYDVKM. Full variable domain (outside the CDR3, taken from reference TRBV28 and TRBJ2-1): DVKVTQSSRYLVKRTGEKVFLECVQDMDHENMFWYRQDPGLGLRLIYFSYDVKMKEKGDIPEGYSVSREKKERFSLILESASTNQTSMYLCASSFEGKQFFGPGTRLTVL.

This clonotype was seen at least ten times. The CDR3 sequence: CASSFQGARTDTQYF. The CDR3 DNA follows: TGTGCCAGCAGCTTCCAGGGGGCACGGACAGATACGCAGTATTTT. This chain joins TRBV5-5 and TRBJ2-3; TRBD1 agrees at 8 bases. V was clipped by 2 bases and J by 3 bases; unmatched bases: 5. The length of the CDR3 is 15 residues. The germline V gene encodes CDR1 SGHKS and CDR2 YYEKEE (reference sequence). The full variable domain, in which reference TRBV5-5 and TRBJ2-3 provide the parts outside the CDR3, is DAGVTQSPTHLIKTRGQQVTLRCSPISGHKSVSWYQQVLGQGPQFIFQYYEKEERGRGNFPDRFSARQFPNYSSELNVNALLLGDSALYLCASSFQGARTDTQYFGPGTRLTVL.

This clonotype was detected only a few times. V gene TRBV11-2 combines with J gene TRBJ2-1, with 8 positions matching TRBD2. Trimming cost V 1 base and J 5 bases; bases outside gene matches: 7. Germline V gene sequence: CDR1 SGHAT, CDR2 FQNNGV. The CDR3 has 16 residues. The CDR3 loop reads CASSLAGRGVNNEQFF. The CDR3 DNA reads as TGTGCCAGCAGCTTAGCGGGGCGGGGGGTTAACAATGAGCAGTTCTTC.

The chain couples TRBV28 to TRBJ2-2, with D possibly matching TRBD2 (5 bases). Germline loops: CDR1 MDHEN, CDR2 SYDVKM. Trimming cost V 2 bases and J 5 bases, with 9 bases left between them. The CDR3 loop spans 14 amino acids. CDR3 in DNA: TGTGCCAGCAGTTTAGACTACCCAACCGGGGAGCTGTTTTTT. Translation gives CASSLDYPTGELFF.

This clonotype was observed at least ten times. CDR3: CASVAGYNEQFF. The CDR3 DNA reads as TGTGCCAGCGTCGCGGGCTACAATGAGCAGTTCTTC. The chain has TRBV11-2 and TRBJ2-1, with D possibly TRBD2 on 5 matching bases. CDR1 is SGHAT, CDR2 FQNNGV, per germline. This CDR3 is 12 amino acids long. V shed 8 bases and J shed 3 bases, with 8 bases lying between them.

This clonotype has just a few counts. The chain couples TRBV5-1 to TRBJ2-7, with 12 bases lining up with TRBD2. The V and J ends lost 2 bases and 3 bases, in that order; junction bases with no gene match: 12. Germline V gene data show CDR1 as SGHRS and CDR2 as YFSETQ. The CDR3 has 18 amino acids. DNA for the CDR3: TGCGCCAGCAGCTTCCGGACTAGCGGGACCCCCCTTCTCTACGAGCAGTACTTC. Amino acid sequence: CASSFRTSGTPLLYEQYF. Full variable domain (rest looked up from reference TRBV5-1 and TRBJ2-7): KAGVTQTPRYLIKTRGQQVTLSCSPISGHRSVSWYQQTPGQGLQFLFEYFSETQRNKGNFPGRFSGRQFSNSRSEMNVSTLELGDSALYLCASSFRTSGTPLLYEQYFGPGTRLTVT.

There are a few counts of this clonotype. V and J are TRBV10-3 and TRBJ1-2, with D perhaps matching TRBD1 (5 bases). V was clipped by 4 bases and J by 0 bases, with 15 bases between them. CDR1 and CDR2 from the germline V gene are ENHRY and SYGVKD. This CDR3 is 16 amino acids long. The CDR3 region is CAISGLGRDSNYGYTF. The CDR3 DNA is TGTGCCATCAGTGGCCTGGGACGGGATTCTAACTATGGCTACACCTTC.

This clonotype came up a few times. The rearrangement links TRBV12-3 or TRBV12-4 to TRBJ2-1, with TRBD2 identical over 11 bases. This CDR3 has 15 residues. Unmatched junction bases numbered 7, after V lost 5 bases and J lost 7 bases. Written as DNA, the CDR3 is TGTGCCAGCAGTGCCCTAGCGGGGGGTAAGAATGAGCAGTTCTTC. Its translation is CASSALAGGKNEQFF.

This clonotype turned up a few times. This rearrangement joins TRBV14 to TRBJ2-5; TRBD2 might be the D (5 bases). Trimming removed 1 base at V and 5 bases at J, with 14 bases between. In germline, CDR1 is SGHDN, CDR2 FVKESK. This CDR3 spans 15 amino acids. CDR3 sequence reads: CASSQGPGSGETQYF. The CDR3 coding sequence is TGTGCCAGCAGCCAAGGGCCGGGTTCGGGGGAGACCCAGTACTTC. Complete variable domain (other parts from reference TRBV14 and TRBJ2-5): EAGVTQFPSHSVIEKGQTVTLRCDPISGHDNLYWYRRVMGKEIKFLLHFVKESKQDESGMPNNRFLAERTGGTYSTLKVQPAELEDSGVYFCASSQGPGSGETQYFGPGTRLLVL.

The sample holds a few counts of this clonotype. This sequence joins TRBV6-2 or TRBV6-3 and TRBJ2-6, with TRBD1 matching over 12 bases. Losses at the gene ends were 2 bases for V and 4 bases for J; bases not matched to a gene: 3. From germline, CDR1 is MNHEY and CDR2 SVGEGT. The CDR3 is made up of 17 amino acids. For the CDR3, the DNA is TGTGCCAGCAGTTACGGGACAGGGGGCCCCGGGGCCAACGTCCTGACTTTC. Protein product: CASSYGTGGPGANVLTF.

This clonotype was detected a few times. The V and J genes are TRBV27 and TRBJ2-5; 9 bases are a match to TRBD2. Germline V gene lookup returns CDR1 MNHEY and CDR2 SMNVEV (reference sequence). Unmatched junction bases numbered 11, after V lost 2 bases and J lost 1 base. CDR3 length equals 18 residues. CDR3: CASSLNGLAGRTQETQYF. CDR3 nucleotides: TGTGCCAGCAGTTTAAATGGGCTAGCGGGGAGGACCCAAGAGACCCAGTACTTC.

The chain uses TRBV7-9 and TRBJ2-1; D is uncertain. Germline CDR1 reads SEHNR; CDR2 reads FQNEAQ (reference sequence). V was cut by 5 bases and J by 5 bases, with 16 bases left in between. CDR3 size: 15 residues. The CDR3 sequence is CASSPTLSVDNEQFF. DNA of the CDR3: TGTGCCAGCAGCCCGACCTTATCGGTGGACAATGAGCAGTTCTTC.

In this sample, this clonotype turned up a few times. The rearrangement joins TRBV20-1 to TRBJ2-7; TRBD1 matches at 9 bases. The CDR3 spans 13 residues. Germline assignment: CDR1 DFQATT and CDR2 SNEGSKA (reference sequence). J was trimmed by 1 base and V by 5 bases; bases with no gene match: 3. CDR3 amino acids: CSAGDRASYEQYF. In DNA form, the CDR3 reads TGCAGTGCTGGGGACAGGGCTTCCTACGAGCAGTACTTC.

The rearrangement uses TRBV7-2 and TRBJ2-1, with D tentatively TRBD1 or TRBD2 (6 bases each). Per germline, CDR1 SGHTA and CDR2 FQGNSA. The CDR3 loop spans 15 amino acids. V dropped 5 bases and J dropped 2 bases, with 13 bases sitting between them. CDR3 residues: CASSRGPGAYNEQFF. CDR3 in DNA: TGTGCCAGCAGCCGGGGGCCGGGAGCCTACAATGAGCAGTTCTTC.

This clonotype was detected only a few times. The gene calls are TRBV7-2 and TRBJ2-1, with 10 bases lining up with TRBD2. Trimming cost V 6 bases and J 4 bases; bases outside gene matches: 6. This CDR3 is built from 15 residues. CDR1 SGHTA and CDR2 FQGNSA come from the germline V gene. CDR3 amino acids: CASRTGTSVYNEQFF. The CDR3 coding sequence is TGTGCCAGCAGAACCGGGACTAGCGTTTACAATGAGCAGTTCTTC. Complete variable domain (other parts from reference TRBV7-2 and TRBJ2-1): GAGVSQSPSNKVTEKGKDVELRCDPISGHTALYWYRQSLGQGLEFLIYFQGNSAPDKSGLPSDRFSAERTGGSVSTLTIQRTQQEDSAVYLCASRTGTSVYNEQFFGPGTRLTVL.

This clonotype was picked up many times. The J gene is TRBJ2-3, the V gene TRBV12-3 or TRBV12-4, with D uncertain. The CDR3 totals 12 residues. V was clipped by 5 bases and J by 3 bases, with 6 bases between them. The CDR3: CASSKNTDTQYF. In DNA form, the CDR3 reads TGTGCCAGCAGTAAGAATACAGATACGCAGTATTTT.

This clonotype has just a few counts. The V call is TRBV11-2, the J call TRBJ2-2; maybe TRBD2 (7 bases). Germline CDR1 SGHAT, CDR2 FQNNGV. Deletions cut 7 bases from V and 2 bases from J, with 17 bases between. The CDR3 is made up of 16 amino acids. The CDR3 sequence is CASIWEGETNTGELFF. DNA of the CDR3: TGTGCCAGCATTTGGGAGGGGGAGACCAACACCGGGGAGCTGTTTTTT. Full variable domain (missing parts from reference TRBV11-2 and TRBJ2-2): EAGVAQSPRYKIIEKRQSVAFWCNPISGHATLYWYQQILGQGPKLLIQFQNNGVVDDSQLPKDRFSAERLKGVDSTLKIQPAKLEDSAVYLCASIWEGETNTGELFFGEGSRLTVL.

This clonotype was detected only a few times. The CDR3 spells CASSYSRRGNTGELFF. The CDR3 DNA follows: TGTGCCAGCAGTTACTCGAGGCGGGGGAACACCGGGGAGCTGTTTTTT. The gene calls are TRBV6-5 and TRBJ2-2, with D maybe TRBD2 (6 bases). The V gene's germline CDR1 is MNHEY and CDR2 SVGAGI. The ends were cut back, 0 bases at V and 1 base at J, with 9 bases in the middle. CDR3 length: 16 amino acids.

The chain combines TRBV20-1 with TRBJ1-6; unclear D gene. The germline V gene has CDR1 DFQATT and CDR2 SNEGSKA (reference sequence). The CDR3 runs to 16 residues. V was shortened by 0 bases and J by 0 bases, with 9 bases between the two germline ends. CDR3 in amino acids: CSARDRRSSYNSPLHF. The CDR3 DNA reads as TGCAGTGCTAGAGATCGGAGGAGCTCCTATAATTCACCCCTCCACTTT.

The chain is built from TRBV2 and TRBJ1-5, with 9 bases fitting TRBD1. The CDR3 has 14 amino acids. Unmatched junction bases numbered 1, after V lost 6 bases and J lost 1 base. CDR1 and CDR2 from the germline V gene are SNHLY and FYNNEI. The CDR3 nucleotides are TGTGCCAGCAGGGACAGGGGAAGCAATCAGCCCCAGCATTTT. It specifies CASRDRGSNQPQHF.

This clonotype was counted between two and nine times. V gene TRBV20-1 combines with J gene TRBJ1-2, with D unclear. This CDR3 spans 13 amino acids. The germline V gene has CDR1 DFQATT and CDR2 SNEGSKA (reference sequence). V shed 0 bases and J shed 4 bases, with 9 bases lying between them. CDR3 sequence reads: CSARDLAVYGYTF. In DNA, the CDR3 is TGCAGTGCTAGAGATTTGGCGGTCTATGGCTACACCTTC.

This clonotype came up a few times. The rearrangement links TRBV7-2 to TRBJ2-1; TRBD1 or TRBD2 may be the D gene (5 bases each). Trimming shortened V by 1 base and J by 10 bases, and 20 bases separated the two germline ends. This CDR3 region has 16 residues. Per the germline V gene, CDR1 is SGHTA and CDR2 is FQGNSA. The CDR3 protein is CASSLVGWGTEEEQFF. The CDR3 DNA reads TGTGCCAGCAGCTTAGTTGGCTGGGGGACCGAGGAAGAGCAGTTCTTC.

The sample holds a few counts of this clonotype. This chain uses TRBV24-1 with TRBJ2-1; 12 bases are a match to TRBD2. Germline CDR1 and CDR2: KGHDR and SFDVKD. The CDR3 runs to 15 residues. J was trimmed by 7 bases and V by 5 bases; bases with no gene match: 5. The CDR3 sequence is CATSALAGGRNEQFF. CDR3 sequence (DNA): TGTGCCACCAGTGCCCTAGCGGGAGGGCGAAATGAGCAGTTCTTC.

The rearrangement links TRBV28 to TRBJ1-6, with D uncertain. CDR3 length equals 16 residues. Germline CDR1 is MDHEN and CDR2 is SYDVKM. V was pared by 1 base and J by 8 bases, with 15 bases between. The CDR3 is CASSLYNSGGDSPLHF. DNA for the CDR3: TGTGCCAGCAGTTTATATAATAGCGGAGGCGATTCACCCCTCCACTTT.

This clonotype was seen at least ten times. This chain links TRBV12-3 or TRBV12-4 with TRBJ2-2, with D unclear. This CDR3 contains 12 residues. V shed 6 bases and J shed 5 bases, with 7 bases lying between them. CDR3 bases: TGTGCCAGCAGGGCATCAACCGGGGAGCTGTTTTTT. Its translation: CASRASTGELFF.

This clonotype was counted between two and nine times. V and J are TRBV9 and TRBJ2-1; D unclear. CDR3 size: 15 residues. Per germline, CDR1 SGDLS and CDR2 YYNGEE. Trimming stripped 0 bases from V and 0 bases from J, with 7 bases between. DNA of the CDR3: TGTGCCAGCAGCGTAGTTTTAGCCTCCTACAATGAGCAGTTCTTC. Protein: CASSVVLASYNEQFF.